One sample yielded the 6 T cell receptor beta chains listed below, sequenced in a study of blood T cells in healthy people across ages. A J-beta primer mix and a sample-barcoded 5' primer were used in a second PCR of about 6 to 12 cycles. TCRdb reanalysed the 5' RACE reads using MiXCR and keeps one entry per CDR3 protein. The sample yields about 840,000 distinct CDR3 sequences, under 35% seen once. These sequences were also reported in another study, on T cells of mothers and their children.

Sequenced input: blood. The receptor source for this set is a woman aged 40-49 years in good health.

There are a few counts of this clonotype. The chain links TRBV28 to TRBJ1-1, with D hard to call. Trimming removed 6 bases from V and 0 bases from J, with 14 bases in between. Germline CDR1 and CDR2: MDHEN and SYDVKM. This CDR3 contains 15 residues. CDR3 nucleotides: TGTGCCAGCAGCCCCCGTCGGATCATGAACACTGAAGCTTTCTTT. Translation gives CASSPRRIMNTEAFF.

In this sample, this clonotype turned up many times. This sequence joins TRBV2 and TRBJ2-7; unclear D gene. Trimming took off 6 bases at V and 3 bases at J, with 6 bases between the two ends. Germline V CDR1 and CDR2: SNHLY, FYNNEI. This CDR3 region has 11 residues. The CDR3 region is CASRVSYEQYF. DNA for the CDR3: TGTGCCAGCAGAGTTAGCTACGAGCAGTACTTC.

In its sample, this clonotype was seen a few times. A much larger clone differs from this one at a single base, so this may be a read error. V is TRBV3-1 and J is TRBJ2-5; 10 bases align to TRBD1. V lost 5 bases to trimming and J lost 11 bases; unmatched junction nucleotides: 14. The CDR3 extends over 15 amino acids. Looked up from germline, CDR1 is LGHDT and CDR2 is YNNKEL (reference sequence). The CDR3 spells CASSSDRGRRNEQYF. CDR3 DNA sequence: TGTGCCAGCAGCTCAGACAGGGGGCGCAGGAATGAGCAGTACTTC.

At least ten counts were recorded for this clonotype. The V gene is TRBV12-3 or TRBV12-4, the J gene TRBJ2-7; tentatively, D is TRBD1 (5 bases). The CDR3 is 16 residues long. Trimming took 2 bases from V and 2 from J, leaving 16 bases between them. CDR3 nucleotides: TGTGCCAGCAGTTTACGAATGACAGATCGTCCCTACGAGCAGTACTTC. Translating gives CASSLRMTDRPYEQYF.

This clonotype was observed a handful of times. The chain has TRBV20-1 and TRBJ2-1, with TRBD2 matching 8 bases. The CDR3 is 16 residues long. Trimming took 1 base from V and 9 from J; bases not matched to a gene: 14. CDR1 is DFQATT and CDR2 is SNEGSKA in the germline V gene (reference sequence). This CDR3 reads CSARALTGTSHIEQFF. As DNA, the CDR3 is TGCAGTGCTAGAGCCTTAACCGGGACTAGTCACATTGAGCAGTTCTTC.

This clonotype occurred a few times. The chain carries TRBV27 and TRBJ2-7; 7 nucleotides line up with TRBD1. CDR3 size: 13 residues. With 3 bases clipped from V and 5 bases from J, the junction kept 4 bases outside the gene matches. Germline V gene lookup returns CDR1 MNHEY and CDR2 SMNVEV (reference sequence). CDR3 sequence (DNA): TGTGCCAGCAGTTTCGGACAGGAGCACGAGCAGTACTTC. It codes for CASSFGQEHEQYF.